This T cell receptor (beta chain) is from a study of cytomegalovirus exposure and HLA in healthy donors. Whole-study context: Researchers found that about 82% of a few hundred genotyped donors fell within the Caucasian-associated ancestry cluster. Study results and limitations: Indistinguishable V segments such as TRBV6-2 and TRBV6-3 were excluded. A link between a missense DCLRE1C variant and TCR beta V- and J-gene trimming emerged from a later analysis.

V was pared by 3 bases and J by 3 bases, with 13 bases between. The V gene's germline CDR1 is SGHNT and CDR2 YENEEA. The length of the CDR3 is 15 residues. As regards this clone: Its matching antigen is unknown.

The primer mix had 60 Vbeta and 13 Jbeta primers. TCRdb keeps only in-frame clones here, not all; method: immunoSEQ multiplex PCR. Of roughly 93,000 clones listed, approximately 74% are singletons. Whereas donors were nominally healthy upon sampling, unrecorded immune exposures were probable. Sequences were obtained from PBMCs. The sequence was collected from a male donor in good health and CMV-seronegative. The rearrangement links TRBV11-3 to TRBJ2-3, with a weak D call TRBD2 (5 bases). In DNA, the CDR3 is TGTGCCAGCAGCTTCCTTTCTAGCTTAACAGATACGCAGTATTTT. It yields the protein CASSFLSSLTDTQYF.